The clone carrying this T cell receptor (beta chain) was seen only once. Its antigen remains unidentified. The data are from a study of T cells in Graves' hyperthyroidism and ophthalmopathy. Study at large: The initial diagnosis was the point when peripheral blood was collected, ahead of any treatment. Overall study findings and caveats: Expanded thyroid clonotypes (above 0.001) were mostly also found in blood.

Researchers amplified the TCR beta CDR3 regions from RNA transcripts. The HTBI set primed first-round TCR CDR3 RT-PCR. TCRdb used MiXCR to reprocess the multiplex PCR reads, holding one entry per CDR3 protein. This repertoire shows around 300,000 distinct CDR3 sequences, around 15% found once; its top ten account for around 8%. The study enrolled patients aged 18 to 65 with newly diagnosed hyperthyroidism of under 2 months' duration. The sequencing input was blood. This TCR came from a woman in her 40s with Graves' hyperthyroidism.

CDR3 loop: CATSDSGTGGNQPQHF. The CDR3 nucleotides are TGTGCCACCAGTGATTCCGGGACAGGGGGCAATCAGCCCCAGCATTTT. This chain joins TRBV24-1 and TRBJ1-5, with TRBD1 matching 10 bases. The CDR3 runs to 16 residues. The V and J ends lost 2 bases and 2 bases, in that order; junction bases with no gene match: 2. Germline V CDR1 and CDR2: KGHDR, SFDVKD.